This TCR beta chain was recovered during a study of blood T cell repertoires in COVID-19. Background on the study: From the United States, Italy and Spain came samples of acute and convalescent COVID-19.

The CDR3 spans 14 residues. CDR1 and CDR2 (germline): MDHEN, SYDVKM. V dropped 5 bases and J dropped 4 bases, with 12 bases sitting between them. Individuals aged about 18 to 100 years were recruited from approximately 24 US areas. Cohort placement rested on clinical history that participants reported themselves. This clone was recorded once. Original processing methods: From reference gene primer amplification, estimates of nucleated cell counts were derived. Clones were sequenced by immunoSEQ multiplex PCR, and TCRdb holds only the in-frame ones, with some missing. The V and J calls and clone size come from that table; D and trimming were worked out from the DNA. The table lists 200,000 to 250,000 clones, approximately 90% of them singletons.

Sequenced material: PBMCs or T cells enriched from blood (not recorded which). The source is a man between 50 and 59 years old who had been exposed to COVID-19. The rearrangement joins TRBV28 to TRBJ1-5; D gene uncertain. CDR3 DNA: TGTGCCAGCAGTAAAAAGACACCTAATCAGCCCCAGCATTTT. Protein sequence: CASSKKTPNQPQHF.